A selection of T cell receptor beta chains follows, all from one sample in a study of T cells after yellow fever vaccination. Via MiXCR, TCRdb re-called the 5' RACE reads, giving one row per CDR3 protein. The table lists around 600,000 distinct CDR3 sequences, around 12% of them singletons. The specimen comprised PBMCs, sampled on the day of the yellow fever booster vaccination. These receptors came from a man aged 30-40 years who received the YFV17D yellow fever vaccine. Both conserved end residues are part of each CDR3. The D gene is left open where the match is weak. The size field is filled for only some rows; it gives once, few, many or a size class.

D gene	J gene	V gene	clone size	CDR3 DNA	CDR3 protein
TRBD1	TRBJ2-3	TRBV29-1	few	TGCAGCGGTGGGGGACAGGGAGTAGATACGCAGTATTTT	CSGGGQGVDTQYF
NA	TRBJ2-7	TRBV7-8	NA	TGTGCCAGCAGCTTAGTAACTGGGGTCAACTACGAGCAGTACTTC	CASSLVTGVNYEQYF
NA	TRBJ1-1	TRBV18	few	TGTGCCAGCTCTCCCGAGCAGGTTGAAGCTTTCTTT	CASSPEQVEAFF
NA	TRBJ2-7	TRBV29-1	NA	TGCAGCGTAGGAGGGGTGCTCTCCTACGAGCAGTACTTC	CSVGGVLSYEQYF
NA	TRBJ2-2	TRBV11-2	few	TGTGCCAGCAGCCCAGTGAGGGGCCTAACCGGGGAGCTGTTTTTT	CASSPVRGLTGELFF
NA	TRBJ2-1	TRBV5-1	NA	TGCGCCAGCAGCTTGGCCTCGGGATCCCCAGGTTCCTACAATGAGCAGTTCTTC	CASSLASGSPGSYNEQFF
TRBD2	TRBJ2-1	TRBV29-1	NA	TGCAGCGTTGAATCTCTAGCGGGAGCTCGCAATGAGCAGTTCTTC	CSVESLAGARNEQFF
TRBD1	TRBJ2-7	TRBV6-5	few	TGTGCCAGCAGTTCCACCGGGACAGCGCCCTACGAGCAGTACTTC	CASSSTGTAPYEQYF
TRBD2	TRBJ2-3	TRBV6-2/TRBV6-3	few	TGTGCCAGCAGTTCTGCGGGAGGGAATACGCAGTATTTT	CASSSAGGNTQYF
NA	TRBJ2-1	TRBV27	NA	TGTGCCAGCAATTTTTACGGGAGCAATGAGCAGTTCTTC	CASNFYGSNEQFF
NA	TRBJ2-3	TRBV10-3	NA	TGTGCCACCAGGGGCGGAGATACGCAGTATTTT	CATRGGDTQYF
NA	TRBJ2-6	TRBV27	few	TGTGCCAGCAGTCCCCTCTTGGCAAATCTGGAAGGGGCCAACGTCCTGACTTTC	CASSPLLANLEGANVLTF
NA	TRBJ2-6	TRBV5-6	few	TGTGCCAGCAGCTTGATTCGGGAATCTGGGGCCAACGTCCTGACTTTC	CASSLIRESGANVLTF
NA	TRBJ2-1	TRBV5-1	few	TGCGCCAGCAGCTTGGTTCCTAGCGACAATGAGCAGTTCTTC	CASSLVPSDNEQFF
TRBD1	TRBJ2-3	TRBV5-6	NA	TGTGCCAGCAGCTTGGAGGACAGGAGATACACAGATACGCAGTATTTT	CASSLEDRRYTDTQYF
TRBD2	TRBJ2-5	TRBV12-3/TRBV12-4	NA	TGTGCCAGCACCCTGACTAGCGGAGGGACCCAGTACTTC	CASTLTSGGTQYF
TRBD1	TRBJ2-7	TRBV29-1	NA	TGCAGCGTTGGGGACAGGAACCTCTACGAGCAGTACTTC	CSVGDRNLYEQYF
NA	TRBJ2-5	TRBV3-1	NA	TGTGCCAGCAGCCAAGAGTCTCCGCTGTCTCGATCGGGGACCCAGTACTTC	CASSQESPLSRSGTQYF
TRBD1	TRBJ1-4	TRBV5-6	few	TGTGCCAGCAGCCTGCTGGGACAGTCTATGGGAACTAATGAAAAACTGTTTTTT	CASSLLGQSMGTNEKLFF
NA	TRBJ2-7	TRBV7-9	NA	TGTGCCAGCAGCCCTGGACAGCCCTCCTCCTACGAGCAGTACTTC	CASSPGQPSSYEQYF
NA	TRBJ2-3	TRBV5-1	NA	TGCGCCAGCAGCTTGGAGTCTGGGACGCAGTATTTT	CASSLESGTQYF
TRBD2	TRBJ2-2	TRBV7-2	NA	TGTGCCAGTGAAGCGGGAGGGGGGACCGGGGAGCTGTTTTTT	CASEAGGGTGELFF
NA	TRBJ2-2	TRBV29-1	NA	TGCAGCGGAACGGGTGGACCCCTCACCGGGGAGCTGTTTTTT	CSGTGGPLTGELFF
TRBD2	TRBJ2-3	TRBV7-2	NA	TGTGCCAGCCGCCAGAGCGGGATAAGGCCAGATACGCAGTATTTT	CASRQSGIRPDTQYF
TRBD1	TRBJ2-7	TRBV6-2/TRBV6-3	few	TGTGCCAGCAGAAATACAGGGGACAACTCCTACGAGCAGTACTTC	CASRNTGDNSYEQYF
NA	TRBJ1-5	TRBV4-3	NA	TGCGCCAGCAGCCAAGCACAGGGACGAGAACAGCCCCAGCATTTT	CASSQAQGREQPQHF
TRBD1	TRBJ1-2	TRBV7-3	few	TGTGCCAGCAGCTTAACAGGGGGCGTCGGGGATAACTATGGCTACACCTTC	CASSLTGGVGDNYGYTF
TRBD1	TRBJ2-1	TRBV7-2	once	TGTGCCAGCAGCTTAGTTTGGGGACAGACAAACGAGCAGTTCTTC	CASSLVWGQTNEQFF
NA	TRBJ2-3	TRBV7-7	NA	TGTGCCAGCAGCTTTGGCCCGATGGCGGGAGATACGCAGTATTTT	CASSFGPMAGDTQYF
NA	TRBJ2-2	TRBV20-1	NA	TGCAGTGCTAGCCGCGACAGCACCGGGGAGCTTTTTTTT	CSASRDSTGELFF
NA	TRBJ1-1	TRBV7-9	few	TGTGCCAGCAGCTTCCCAGGGTACCGGGGCACTGAAGCTTTCTTT	CASSFPGYRGTEAFF
NA	TRBJ1-1	TRBV25-1	few	TGTGCCAGCAGTCAAGGAGGGCCGAACACTGAAGCTTTCTTT	CASSQGGPNTEAFF
TRBD2	TRBJ2-1	TRBV7-2	many	TGTGCCAGCAGCTCTCTTAGCGGGTCCTACAATGAGCAGTTCTTC	CASSSLSGSYNEQFF
NA	TRBJ2-1	TRBV6-5	few	TGTGCCAGCAGCAATAGTAATGAGCAGTTCTTC	CASSNSNEQFF
TRBD1	TRBJ2-5	TRBV4-3	NA	TGCGCCAGCAGCCAAGTCTTACAGGGGTGGGAGACCCAGTACTTC	CASSQVLQGWETQYF
NA	TRBJ2-2	TRBV9	NA	TGTGCCAGCAGCTCCGTAGGAGAGGGGCGGCTGAACGCCGGGGAGCTGTTTTTT	CASSSVGEGRLNAGELFF